The 18 T cell receptor beta chains below come from one sample, sequenced in a study of technical replicates of blood from a handful of donors. TCRdb's copy holds only in-frame clones and misses some; the assay was immunoSEQ multiplex PCR. The sample has some 70,000 clones, roughly nine tenths seen once; the top ten hold around 0.37%. The sample taken for sequencing was T cells isolated from PBMCs. These receptors were obtained from a human donor in good health.

The rearrangement links TRBV27 to TRBJ2-3; 7 bases map to TRBD2. Per the germline V gene, CDR1 is MNHEY and CDR2 is SMNVEV (reference sequence). The CDR3 has 17 residues. V lost 0 bases, J lost 1 base, and 7 bases stayed unmatched. The CDR3 DNA reads TGTGCCAGCAGTTTATCGTTCCGGGAGGTTGGCACAGATACGCAGTATTTT. Protein: CASSLSFREVGTDTQYF.

The V gene is TRBV6-6, the J gene TRBJ2-7; perhaps TRBD1 as D (6 bases). CDR1 is MNHNY and CDR2 is SVGAGI in the germline V gene (reference sequence). Trimming removed 6 bases from V and 1 base from J, with 13 bases in between. The CDR3 length is 14 residues. The CDR3 region has the DNA TGTGCCAGCAGCCACAGGGTCGGGTCCTACGAGCAGTACTTC. It encodes CASSHRVGSYEQYF.

This clone was counted a single time. V and J are TRBV5-4 and TRBJ2-7, with D possibly TRBD2 on 5 matching bases. This CDR3 region has 14 residues. Germline lookup yields CDR1 SGHNT and CDR2 YYREEE (reference sequence). V shed 0 bases and J shed 3 bases, with 10 bases lying between them. As DNA, the CDR3 is TGTGCCAGCAGCTTGGGTCTAGCTGTCTACGAGCAGTACTTC. Amino acid sequence: CASSLGLAVYEQYF. Supplemented by reference TRBV5-4 and TRBJ2-7, the full variable domain reads ETGVTQSPTHLIKTRGQQVTLRCSSQSGHNTVSWYQQALGQGPQFIFQYYREEENGRGNFPPRFSGLQFPNYSSELNVNALELDDSALYLCASSLGLAVYEQYFGPGTRLTVT.

This chain connects TRBV5-6 to TRBJ2-2; 7 bases line up with TRBD1. Germline-derived CDR1 and CDR2 are SGHDT and YYEEEE. The CDR3 is made up of 16 amino acids. The ends lost 1 base at V and 0 bases at J; junction bases unmatched: 3. CDR3 sequence (DNA): TGTGCCAGCAGCTTGTGGGGGACAGCGAACACCGGGGAGCTGTTTTTT. Translation gives CASSLWGTANTGELFF.

V and J are TRBV5-4 and TRBJ2-7; TRBD1 matches at 10 bases. Looked up from germline, CDR1 is SGHNT and CDR2 is YYREEE (reference sequence). Trimming removed 4 bases from V and 2 bases from J; junction bases left unmatched: 3. This CDR3 region has 14 residues. The chain's CDR3 is CASSPDRGPYEQYF. The DNA of the CDR3 is TGTGCCAGCAGCCCCGACAGGGGGCCCTACGAGCAGTACTTC.

V usage is TRBV2 and J usage is TRBJ1-2, with D perhaps TRBD1 (6 bases). Per the germline V gene, CDR1 is SNHLY and CDR2 is FYNNEI. Between the trimmed V and J ends, which lost 7 bases and 4 bases, there was a span of 16 bases. CDR3 length equals 14 residues. CDR3: CASNPGVRIYGYTF. Here the CDR3 DNA reads TGTGCCAGCAATCCAGGGGTTAGAATCTATGGCTACACCTTC. Using reference TRBV2 and TRBJ1-2 for the parts outside the CDR3, the full variable domain is EPEVTQTPSHQVTQMGQEVILRCVPISNHLYFYWYRQILGQKVEFLVSFYNNEISEKSEIFDDQFSVERPDGSNFTLKIRSTKLEDSAMYFCASNPGVRIYGYTFGSGTRLTVV.

The J gene is TRBJ1-1, the V gene TRBV6-6; TRBD1 matches at 7 bases. Germline values: CDR1 MNHNY, CDR2 SVGAGI (reference sequence). CDR3 length: 13 amino acids. V lost 8 bases, J lost 0 bases, and 3 bases stayed unmatched. CDR3 sequence reads: CASGDSMNTEAFF. The CDR3 region has the DNA TGTGCCAGCGGGGACAGCATGAACACTGAAGCTTTCTTT.

The rearrangement joins TRBV6-1 to TRBJ2-5; D remains ambiguous. The CDR3 runs 11 residues. V gave up 5 bases and J gave up 9 bases, with 10 bases separating them. Germline V CDR1 and CDR2: MNHNS, SASEGT. CDR3 in DNA: TGTGCCAGCAGTCTAGAATCGGCCCAGTACTTC. Amino acid sequence: CASSLESAQYF.

This chain joins TRBV30 and TRBJ2-7, with 10 bases matching TRBD2. The V gene's germline CDR1 is GTSNPN and CDR2 SVGIG (reference sequence). CDR3 length: 13 amino acids. The V segment lost 3 bases and the J segment 5 bases; nucleotides outside the gene matches: 4. As DNA, the CDR3 is TGTGCCTGGAGACTAGCGGGATCCCACGAGCAGTACTTC. Protein: CAWRLAGSHEQYF.

V gene TRBV21-1 combines with J gene TRBJ2-1; TRBD2 is the table's D call, not checked against the DNA. TRBV21-1 counts as a pseudogene. This CDR3 region has 17 residues. This chain's CDR3 is CASSKGSGPRIYNEQFF. CDR3 sequence (DNA): TGTGCCAGCAGCAAAGGTAGCGGACCTAGAATATACAATGAGCAGTTCTTC.

The rearrangement links TRBV4-3 to TRBJ2-2; 8 bases are a match to TRBD2. The CDR3 is 17 amino acids. The V and J ends lost 0 bases and 3 bases, in that order; junction bases with no gene match: 6. Germline V gene data show CDR1 as LGHNA and CDR2 as YSLEER. CDR3 sequence: CASSQDPGLVDTGELFF. CDR3 nucleotide sequence: TGCGCCAGCAGCCAAGATCCGGGACTAGTGGACACCGGGGAGCTGTTTTTT.

The CDR3 nucleotides read TGTGCCAGTAGTCTTATAGCGGTCGGGGAGACCCAGTACTTC. Residues: CASSLIAVGETQYF. The chain is built from TRBV19 and TRBJ2-5; weak D call: TRBD2 (6 bases). V was cut by 5 bases and J by 5 bases, with 15 bases left in between. This CDR3 is 14 amino acids long. The germline CDR1 and CDR2 sequences are LNHDA and SQIVND (reference sequence).

The chain combines TRBV5-8 with TRBJ1-2; the D is unclear. CDR1 and CDR2 from the germline V gene are SGHTS and YDEGEE. The CDR3 is 14 residues long. Trimming removed 0 bases from V and 2 bases from J, with 8 bases in between. The CDR3 here is CASSLVGGNYGYTF. DNA of the CDR3: TGTGCCAGCAGCTTGGTTGGAGGGAACTATGGCTACACCTTC.

This clone was observed a single time. The rearrangement links TRBV6-4 to TRBJ1-1; perhaps TRBD1 as D (5 bases). V was cut by 5 bases and J by 3 bases, with 25 bases left in between. There are 18 residues in the CDR3. Germline-derived CDR1 and CDR2 are MRHNA and SNTAGT. The CDR3 spells CASSLRDGRGGGDTEAFF. The CDR3 region has the DNA TGTGCCAGCAGTTTAAGGGACGGCCGCGGGGGAGGTGACACTGAAGCTTTCTTT.

This clone appeared a single time. The genes are TRBV20-1 and TRBJ1-4; D gene unclear. This CDR3 region has 11 residues. Trimming cost V 6 bases and J 5 bases, with 7 bases left between them. Germline CDR1 DFQATT, CDR2 SNEGSKA (reference sequence). The CDR3 DNA reads as TGCAGTGCCCTTCTAAATGAAAAACTGTTTTTT. It codes for CSALLNEKLFF.

The V gene is TRBV5-1, the J gene TRBJ2-1; TRBD2 aligns across 14 bases. Losses at the gene ends were 4 bases for V and 8 bases for J; bases not matched to a gene: 8. Germline CDR1 SGHRS, CDR2 YFSETQ. The CDR3 spans 16 residues. The CDR3 region has the DNA TGCGCCAGCAGCACGGGACTAGCGGGAGAGGTGGATGAGCAGTTCTTC. Translating gives CASSTGLAGEVDEQFF. Filled out from reference TRBV5-1 and TRBJ2-1, the complete variable domain reads KAGVTQTPRYLIKTRGQQVTLSCSPISGHRSVSWYQQTPGQGLQFLFEYFSETQRNKGNFPGRFSGRQFSNSRSEMNVSTLELGDSALYLCASSTGLAGEVDEQFFGPGTRLTVL.

This clone was detected once. The chain is built from TRBV5-1 and TRBJ2-7, with D possibly being TRBD2 (5 bases). The germline V and J ends were trimmed by 2 bases and 4 bases, with 13 bases remaining between them. The CDR3 extends over 14 amino acids. CDR1 and CDR2 (germline): SGHRS, YFSETQ. CDR3 sequence (DNA): TGCGCCAGCAGCTTTACGGGGAGAAATTACGAGCAGTACTTC. Translation: CASSFTGRNYEQYF.

This chain joins TRBV30 and TRBJ2-2, with D perhaps matching TRBD1 (5 bases). Germline CDR1 is GTSNPN and CDR2 is SVGIG (reference sequence). The CDR3 totals 14 residues. Between the trimmed V and J ends, which lost 8 bases and 0 bases, there was a span of 13 bases. The CDR3, as DNA: TGTGCCCTCAGGGTGACAGCGAACACCGGGGAGCTGTTTTTT. This translates into CALRVTANTGELFF.